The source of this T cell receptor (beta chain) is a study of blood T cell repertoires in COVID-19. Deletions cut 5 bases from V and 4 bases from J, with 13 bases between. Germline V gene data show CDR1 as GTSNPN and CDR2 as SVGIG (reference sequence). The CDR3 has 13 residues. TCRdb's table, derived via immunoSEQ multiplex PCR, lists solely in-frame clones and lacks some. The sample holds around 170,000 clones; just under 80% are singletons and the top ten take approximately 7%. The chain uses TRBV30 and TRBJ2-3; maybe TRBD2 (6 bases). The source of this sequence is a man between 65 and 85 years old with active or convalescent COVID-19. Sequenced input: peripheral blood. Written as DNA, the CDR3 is TGTGCCTGGGGGGACGGAGGGGCAGATACGCAGTATTTT. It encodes CAWGDGGADTQYF.